Following are 17 T cell receptor beta chains from one sample sequenced in a study of CDR3 diversity in severe acne. TCRdb fed the PCR reads into MiXCR, producing one record per CDR3 protein. The sample lists about 84,000 distinct CDR3 sequences; approximately 51% were seen once. The sequencing sample was made of blood. The receptors were sampled from a male donor in good health, without acne.

This clonotype occurred a few times. In DNA form, the CDR3 reads TGTGCCAGCAGCCTAAGGACAGGGGCATCCGGGGAGCTGTTTTTT. Amino acid sequence: CASSLRTGASGELFF. The rearrangement joins TRBV9 to TRBJ2-2; 9 bases agree with TRBD1. The CDR3 runs to 15 residues. CDR1 and CDR2 (germline): SGDLS, YYNGEE. J lost 6 bases, V lost 4 bases, and 7 bases had no gene match.

At least ten counts were recorded for this clonotype. A single base separates this from a much larger clone, so it may be a read error. The chain uses TRBV12-3 or TRBV12-4 and TRBJ2-1; D possibly matches TRBD1 or TRBD2 (5 bases each). The CDR3 length is 13 residues. V lost 4 bases and J 8 bases, leaving 12 bases between the germline ends. CDR3 amino acids: CASSSTGTDEQFF. DNA of the CDR3: TGTGCCAGCAGTTCAACCGGGACGGATGAGCAGTTCTTC.

The chain employs TRBV7-9 and TRBJ2-7; D may match TRBD1 or TRBD2 (6 bases each). Trimming stripped 2 bases from V and 0 bases from J, with 26 bases between. The CDR3 is 20 residues long. Germline CDR1 is SEHNR and CDR2 is FQNEAQ (reference sequence). The CDR3 is CASSLKPRDLGGVGSYEQYF. DNA of the CDR3: TGTGCCAGCAGCTTAAAGCCGCGGGACCTAGGGGGAGTCGGCTCCTACGAGCAGTACTTC.

The V gene is TRBV20-1, the J gene TRBJ2-5, with 13 bases identical to TRBD2. V lost 0 bases to trimming and J lost 3 bases; unmatched junction nucleotides: 4. Germline CDR1 and CDR2: DFQATT and SNEGSKA (reference sequence). The CDR3 runs 16 residues. The CDR3 DNA reads TGCAGTGCTAGAGATCAACTAGCGGGAGGGAAAGAGACCCAGTACTTC. This codes for CSARDQLAGGKETQYF.

This clonotype showed up many times. V usage is TRBV27 and J usage is TRBJ1-2; D not certain. Germline V gives CDR1 MNHEY, CDR2 SMNVEV (reference sequence). This CDR3 spans 17 amino acids. The V and J ends lost 1 base and 0 bases respectively, with 15 bases between them. The CDR3 spells CASSLLSPGVANYGYTF. The CDR3 coding sequence is TGTGCCAGCAGTTTATTGAGCCCTGGGGTTGCTAACTATGGCTACACCTTC.

This chain links TRBV5-1 with TRBJ2-7, with D possibly matching TRBD1 (5 bases). CDR1 and CDR2 (germline): SGHRS, YFSETQ. With 0 bases removed from V and 0 bases from J, the gap between germline ends came to 7 bases. This CDR3 has 14 residues. The CDR3 region has the DNA TGCGCCAGCAGCTTGGACAGGCCCTCCTACGAGCAGTACTTC. It codes for CASSLDRPSYEQYF. Using reference TRBV5-1 and TRBJ2-7 for the parts outside the CDR3, the full variable domain is KAGVTQTPRYLIKTRGQQVTLSCSPISGHRSVSWYQQTPGQGLQFLFEYFSETQRNKGNFPGRFSGRQFSNSRSEMNVSTLELGDSALYLCASSLDRPSYEQYFGPGTRLTVT.

The chain joins TRBV7-9 to TRBJ2-3; 8 bases are shared with TRBD1. With V trimmed by 11 bases and J by 2 bases, 9 bases remained unmatched. The germline gives CDR1 SEHNR, CDR2 FQNEAQ (reference sequence). CDR3 size: 14 residues. The CDR3 DNA reads TGTGCCTCCGTCCTGACAGGGGCCACAGATACGCAGTATTTT. This encodes CASVLTGATDTQYF.

About this clonotype itself: The CDR3 end shows no conserved phenylalanine or tryptophan, and so a read error is likely. The DNA is left out, because the CDR3 cannot be placed on it with certainty; the CDR3 is given as TCRdb lists it. The chain is built from TRBV6-6 and TRBJ2-7. Germline loops: CDR1 MNHNY, CDR2 SVGAGI (reference sequence). The CDR3 extends over 8 residues, inclusive of both ends. CDR3: CASSYSTR.

This clonotype was recorded at least ten times. The chain couples TRBV20-1 to TRBJ2-7; 9 nucleotides line up with TRBD2. In germline, CDR1 is DFQATT, CDR2 SNEGSKA (reference sequence). CDR3 size: 13 residues. J lost 1 base, V lost 3 bases, and 1 base had no gene match. CDR3 region: CSARTSGSYEQYF. The CDR3 DNA reads as TGCAGTGCTAGGACTAGCGGATCCTACGAGCAGTACTTC.

Comments on this clonotype: The junction departs from germline at one end; a sequencing error may be responsible. The chain carries TRBV5-1 and TRBJ1-4, with 8 bases fitting TRBD1. Germline V gene lookup returns CDR1 SGHRS and CDR2 YFSETQ. The CDR3 has 18 amino acids. Here the CDR3 DNA reads TGTGCCAGCAGCTTGAGTGTGTTCAGGGGGCAAGCTAATGAAAAACTGTTTTTT. It specifies CASSLSVFRGQANEKLFF.

The V gene is TRBV20-1, the J gene TRBJ1-5; 7 nucleotides line up with TRBD1. Germline V lookup: CDR1 DFQATT, CDR2 SNEGSKA (reference sequence). The CDR3 is 15 residues long. Trimming cost V 0 bases and J 6 bases; bases outside gene matches: 8. The CDR3 nucleotides read TGCAGTGCTAGAGATATAGGGGGCTTCGGTCAGCCCCAGCATTTT. Encoded protein: CSARDIGGFGQPQHF.

This sequence joins TRBV20-1 and TRBJ2-6, with TRBD1 matching over 8 bases. The germline V gene encodes CDR1 DFQATT and CDR2 SNEGSKA (reference sequence). V was pared by 4 bases and J by 0 bases, with 11 bases of the junction left unmatched. The CDR3 has 18 residues. The CDR3 sequence is CSATWTGTGDSGANVLTF. In DNA form, the CDR3 reads TGCAGTGCTACCTGGACAGGGACAGGAGACTCTGGGGCCAACGTCCTGACTTTC.

Comments on this clonotype: A read error is likely, as this CDR3 ends without the conserved phenylalanine or tryptophan. Because the CDR3's place on the DNA is in doubt, the DNA is left out and the CDR3 is given as listed by TCRdb. The rearrangement joins TRBV28 to TRBJ2-7; the DNA was not used to check the table's D call, TRBD1. The germline CDR1 and CDR2 sequences are MDHEN and SYDVKM. The CDR3 has 9 amino acids, counting both end residues. CDR3 residues: CASRMSGPL.

This clonotype has just one count. The V and J genes are TRBV7-3 and TRBJ2-7; 7 bases are a match to TRBD2. The CDR3 has 15 amino acids. The V gene's germline CDR1 is SGHTA and CDR2 FQGTGA. The V and J ends lost 8 bases and 2 bases, in that order; junction bases with no gene match: 12. The CDR3 DNA sequence: TGTGCCAGCGGCTCGACTAGCTTAGGGGCCTACGAGCAGTACTTC. Its translation is CASGSTSLGAYEQYF.

The chain employs TRBV19 and TRBJ1-2, with 7 bases that match TRBD1. Per germline, CDR1 LNHDA and CDR2 SQIVND (reference sequence). V shed 5 bases, J shed 3 bases, and the junction held 6 bases outside the gene matches. The CDR3 totals 14 residues. CDR3 region: CASSEQGFYYGYTF. As DNA, the CDR3 is TGTGCCAGTAGTGAACAGGGGTTCTACTATGGCTACACCTTC.

This chain uses TRBV5-1 with TRBJ2-7; the D is unclear. CDR1 and CDR2 (germline): SGHRS, YFSETQ. V lost 2 bases and J 3 bases, leaving 9 bases between the germline ends. CDR3 length: 13 amino acids. In DNA form, the CDR3 reads TGCGCCAGCAGCTTAGGCGGAATCTACGAGCAGTACTTC. This translates into CASSLGGIYEQYF.

The chain combines TRBV9 with TRBJ1-6, with 10 bases aligning to TRBD1. CDR3 length: 16 amino acids. The germline CDR1 and CDR2 sequences are SGDLS and YYNGEE. With V trimmed by 6 bases and J by 10 bases, 13 bases remained unmatched. The DNA for the CDR3 is TGTGCCAGCACCAAACTGCCCGGGACAGGGGTCTCACCCCTCCACTTT. Its translation: CASTKLPGTGVSPLHF.